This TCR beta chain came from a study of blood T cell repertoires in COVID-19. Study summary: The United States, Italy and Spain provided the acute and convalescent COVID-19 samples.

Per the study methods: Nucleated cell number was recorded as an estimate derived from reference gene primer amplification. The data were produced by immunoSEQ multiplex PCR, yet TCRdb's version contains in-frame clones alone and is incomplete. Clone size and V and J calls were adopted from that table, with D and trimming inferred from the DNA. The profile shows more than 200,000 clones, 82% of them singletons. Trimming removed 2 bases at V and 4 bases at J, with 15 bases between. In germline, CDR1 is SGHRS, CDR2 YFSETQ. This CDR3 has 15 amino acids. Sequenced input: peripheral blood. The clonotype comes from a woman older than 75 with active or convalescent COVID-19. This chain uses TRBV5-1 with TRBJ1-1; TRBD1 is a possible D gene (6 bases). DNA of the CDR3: TGCGCCAGCAGCTTAATGGGACAAGGTGGCACTGAAGCTTTCTTT. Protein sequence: CASSLMGQGGTEAFF.